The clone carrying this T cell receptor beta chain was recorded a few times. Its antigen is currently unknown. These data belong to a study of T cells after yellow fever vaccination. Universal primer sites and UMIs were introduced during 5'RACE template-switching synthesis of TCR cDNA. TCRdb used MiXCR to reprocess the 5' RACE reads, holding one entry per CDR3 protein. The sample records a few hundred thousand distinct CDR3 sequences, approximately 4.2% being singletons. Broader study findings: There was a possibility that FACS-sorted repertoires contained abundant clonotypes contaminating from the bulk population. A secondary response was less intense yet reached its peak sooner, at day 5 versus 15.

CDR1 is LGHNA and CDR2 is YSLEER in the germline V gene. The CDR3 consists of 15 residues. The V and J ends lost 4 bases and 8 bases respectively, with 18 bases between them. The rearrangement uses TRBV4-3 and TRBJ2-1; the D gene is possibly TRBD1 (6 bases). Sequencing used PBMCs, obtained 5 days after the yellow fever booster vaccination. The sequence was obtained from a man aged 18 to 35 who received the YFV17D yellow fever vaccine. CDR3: CASSLNPAGVDEQFF. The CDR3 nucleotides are TGCGCCAGCAGCCTAAACCCCGCAGGGGTGGATGAGCAGTTCTTC.